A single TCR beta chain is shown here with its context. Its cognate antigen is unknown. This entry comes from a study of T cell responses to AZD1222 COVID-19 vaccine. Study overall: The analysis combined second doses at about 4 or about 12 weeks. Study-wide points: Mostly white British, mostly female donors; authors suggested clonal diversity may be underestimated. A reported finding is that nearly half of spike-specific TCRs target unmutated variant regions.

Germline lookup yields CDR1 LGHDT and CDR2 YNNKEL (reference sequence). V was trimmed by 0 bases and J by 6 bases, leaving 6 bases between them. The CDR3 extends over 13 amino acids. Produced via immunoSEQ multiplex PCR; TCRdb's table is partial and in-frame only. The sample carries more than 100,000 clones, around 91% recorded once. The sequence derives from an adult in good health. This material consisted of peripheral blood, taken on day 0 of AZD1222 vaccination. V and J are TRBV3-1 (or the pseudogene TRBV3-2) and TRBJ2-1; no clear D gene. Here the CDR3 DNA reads TGTGCCAGCAGCCAAGATCGCGGCAATGAGCAGTTCTTC. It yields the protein CASSQDRGNEQFF.